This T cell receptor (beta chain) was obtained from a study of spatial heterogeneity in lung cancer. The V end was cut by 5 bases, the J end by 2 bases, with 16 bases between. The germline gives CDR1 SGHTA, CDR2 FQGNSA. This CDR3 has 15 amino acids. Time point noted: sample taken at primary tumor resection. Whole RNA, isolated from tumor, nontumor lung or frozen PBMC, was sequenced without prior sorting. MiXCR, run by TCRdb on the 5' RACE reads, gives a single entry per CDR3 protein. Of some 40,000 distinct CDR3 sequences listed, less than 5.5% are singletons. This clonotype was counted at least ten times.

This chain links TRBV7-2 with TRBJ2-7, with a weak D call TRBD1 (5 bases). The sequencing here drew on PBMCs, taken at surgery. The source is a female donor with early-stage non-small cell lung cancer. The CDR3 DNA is TGTGCCAGCAGCCCAAAGCGAGACAGAGCCTACGAGCAGTACTTC. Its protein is CASSPKRDRAYEQYF.